What follows describes a single TCR beta chain. Its target antigen remains unknown. No base qualities exist here, and no much larger clone lies one base off it. The study tested focal radiation therapy combined with CTLA-4 blockade (ipilimumab) in patients with chemo-refractory metastatic non-small-cell lung cancer. The method was the immunoSEQ multiplex PCR assay. What TCRdb holds here is the immuneACCESS table cut down to in-frame rearrangements. Part of the clones is not present; checked against another copy, under half of the missing clones reflect an unresolved V gene, and the others are unexplained. The sample table shows around 110,000 clones, and approximately 90% are seen once. The ten largest clonotypes hold about 7% of the sample. From the cysteine through the phenylalanine, the CDR3 covers 18 amino acids. Of all the DNA, just the CDR3 is kept, 54 bases in frame from base 1. CDR1 SGHRS and CDR2 YFSETQ were looked up in the germline V gene. V and J lose 4 bases and 5 bases, and a span of 27 bases separates them.

The entry originates in a study of radiotherapy plus CTLA-4 blockade in lung cancer listed by TCRdb under 2018. Notes on the research overall: Among enrolled patients, approximately 19% had an objective response and 30% to 35% reached disease control. Points the paper makes about the study in general: The strongest predictors of response, as reported, were early dynamic changes in blood T cell clones along with a rise in serum interferon-beta after radiation. After treatment with radiotherapy and ipilimumab, TCR clones that came from tumors expanded in the peripheral blood.

Recombination connected TRBV5-1 to TRBJ1-2; D gene: possibly TRBD1, on 5 matching bases. This clonotype originated in a human donor with non-small cell lung cancer that progressed on radiotherapy plus ipilimumab. Sequencing was performed on peripheral blood, taken from a patient treated with radiotherapy plus ipilimumab. This receptor has the CDR3 CASSLGRITLTGGYGYTF. The nucleotides are TGCGCCAGCAGCCTCGGACGCATAACCCTAACTGGGGGGTATGGCTACACCTTC.